The clone carrying this TCR beta chain was seen more than once but under ten times. The antigen remains unidentified. One entry per CDR3 protein results from TCRdb running MiXCR on the 5' RACE reads. The sample carries approximately 250,000 distinct CDR3 sequences, about 24% recorded once. This CDR3 contains 17 residues. The V gene lost 4 bases and the J gene lost 2 bases, with 21 bases spanning the gap. This specimen comes from a study of CD8 T cells in ankylosing spondylitis. General study points: Disease-linked clones bore a CD8+ phenotype and were relatively rare in peripheral blood. Significant enrichment of disease-linked clones was reportedly seen in matched ankylosing spondylitis synovial fluid. Fewer than ten highly homologous variants made up a TCR beta motif that seemed to typify ankylosing spondylitis blood. There were earlier reports of some motif variants in reactive arthritis synovial fluid and blood.

This sequence originates from a male donor with ankylosing spondylitis or in good health (not recorded which). The chain links TRBV12-3 or TRBV12-4 to TRBJ2-7; D gene uncertain. Sequenced sample: blood, either unsorted or a sorted T cell fraction (not recorded which). CDR3 bases: TGTGCCAGCAGTTGGGCGCGCTTAGTGCAGCTGACCTACGAGCAGTACTTC. This encodes CASSWARLVQLTYEQYF.